This T cell receptor beta chain was found in a study of cytomegalovirus exposure and HLA in healthy donors. About the research overall: Per a later analysis, the approximately 600 first-cohort and about 120 validation repertoires shared one platform. Study results and limitations: CMV antigen specificity was confirmed in vitro for three CMV-associated chains. The study flagged some 170 TCR beta chains as cytomegalovirus-associated.

Concerning this clone: What it recognizes is unknown.

This CDR3 comprises 13 residues. Germline values: CDR1 SGHDT, CDR2 YYEEEE. V shed 4 bases and J shed 3 bases, with 9 bases lying between them. Libraries were prepared by immunoSEQ multiplex PCR; TCRdb keeps only in-frame clonotypes and omits some of them. The data hold 100,000 to 150,000 clones, with about 91% observed a single time. Donors came from a validation cohort of some 110 subjects, distinct from the first 666-subject cohort. The chain carries TRBV5-6 and TRBJ2-3, with D unresolved. This receptor was taken from a woman aged 18 to 35 in good health and CMV-seronegative. The sample consisted of PBMCs. The CDR3 reads CASSGPVTDTQYF. Written as DNA, the CDR3 is TGTGCCAGCAGCGGGCCAGTGACAGATACGCAGTATTTT.